This TCR beta chain is drawn from a study of spatial heterogeneity in lung cancer. V lost 4 bases and J lost 5, with 14 bases in between. This CDR3 comprises 13 residues. In germline, CDR1 is DFQATT, CDR2 SNEGSKA (reference sequence). In its sample, this clonotype is medium-sized. No antigen is known for it. Time point in this sample: sample taken at primary tumor resection. Sequencing of whole RNA from tumor, nontumor lung or frozen PBMC involved no sorting. TCRdb reprocessed the 5' RACE reads via MiXCR and lists one record per CDR3 protein. The profile shows around 13,000 distinct CDR3 sequences, about 5% of them singletons. General observations from the study: Tumor mutation count correlated with how many alpha and beta TCRs expanded intratumorally.

Here the sequenced sample was lung tumor tissue, taken at surgery. This TCR was recovered from a male donor with early-stage non-small cell lung cancer. The V and J genes are TRBV20-1 and TRBJ2-5; weak D call: TRBD2 (5 bases). The chain's CDR3 is CSAISPSGETQYF. CDR3 sequence (DNA): TGCAGTGCTATTTCTCCGAGCGGCGAGACCCAGTACTTC.